This T cell receptor beta chain was retrieved from a study of blood T cell repertoires in COVID-19. Using immunoSEQ multiplex PCR, the repertoire was profiled, and TCRdb retains in-frame clones only, with some absent. The table shows approximately 380,000 clones, with roughly 90% occurring only once. Germline V CDR1 and CDR2: GTSNPN, SVGIG (reference sequence). The V end was cut by 2 bases, the J end by 5 bases, with 12 bases between. The CDR3 totals 13 residues. Participant reports of clinical history set cohort assignment. Contact with a PCR-confirmed or clinician-diagnosed COVID-19 case occurred within 2 weeks of entry.

The chain has TRBV30 and TRBJ1-2; D possibly corresponds to TRBD1 (6 bases). Sequenced: PBMCs or T cells enriched from blood (not recorded which). This TCR was recovered from a woman aged 40 to 55 who had been exposed to COVID-19. The CDR3 sequence is CAWSPRGVYGYTF. CDR3 DNA: TGTGCCTGGAGTCCCAGGGGAGTATATGGCTACACCTTC.